Listed below are T cell receptor beta chains from one sample, sequenced in a study of STAT5B mutations in CD4+ large granular lymphocyte leukemia. Assay: immunoSEQ multiplex PCR; the TCRdb copy retains only in-frame clones and omits some. Seen here are around 21,000 clones, roughly 75% observed once, and the top ten hold roughly 4%. What was sequenced was CD4+ T cells from blood buffy coats. The receptors derive from a human donor in good health. Each CDR3 is given with its conserved first and last residue. A D gene is named only where the DNA matches it firmly. Clone size is not always given. Where it is, it says once, few, many or a class for expanded clones.

>-|TRBV6-1|-|TRBJ1-3
CASSTTANSGNTIYF
TGTGCCAGCAGTACGACAGCAAACTCTGGAAACACCATATATTTT
>-|TRBV6-1|TRBD2|TRBJ2-7
CASSDVWTSGSLSPF
TGTGCCAGCAGTGATGTGTGGACTAGCGGGAGCTTGTCTCCCTTC
>-|TRBV6-5|TRBD1|TRBJ2-5
CASSRAQGVFETQYF
TGTGCCAGCAGTCGAGCGCAGGGGGTGTTCGAGACCCAGTACTTC
>-|TRBV10-2|-|TRBJ1-1
CASRLGQNTEAFF
TGCGCCAGCAGACTCGGACAGAACACTGAAGCTTTCTTT
>-|TRBV7-6|TRBD2|TRBJ2-2
CASSSSGSPGELFF
TGTGCCAGCAGCTCTAGCGGGAGTCCCGGGGAGCTGTTTTTT
>-|TRBV5-8|TRBD1|TRBJ1-3
CASSSGTGVTGNTIYF
TGTGCCAGCAGCTCCGGGACAGGGGTGACTGGAAACACCATATATTTT
>-|TRBV7-8|-|TRBJ1-1
CASSLVSGGVYTEAFF
TGTGCCAGCAGCTTAGTTTCGGGAGGGGTCTACACTGAAGCTTTCTTT
>-|TRBV6-1|-|TRBJ1-1
CASAAEGNTEAFF
TGTGCCAGCGCGGCAGAGGGGAACACTGAAGCTTTCTTT
>few|TRBV18|TRBD1|TRBJ1-1
CASSPVGQLNTEAFF
TGTGCCAGCTCACCCGTGGGACAGCTTAACACTGAAGCTTTCTTT
>-|TRBV28|-|TRBJ1-1
CASSLSSPGHGRTEAFF
TGTGCCAGCAGTCTTAGTTCACCGGGACACGGGCGGACTGAAGCTTTCTTT
>-|TRBV30|-|TRBJ2-7
CASQGNSYEQYF
TGTGCCTCCCAGGGGAACTCCTACGAGCAGTACTTC
>-|TRBV6-6|TRBD1|TRBJ2-7
CASSSRTGAGEQYF
TGTGCCAGCAGTTCCCGGACAGGGGCGGGCGAGCAGTACTTC
>few|TRBV6-1|TRBD1|TRBJ1-5
CASKLREGAQPQHF
TGTGCCAGCAAACTCAGGGAGGGGGCACAGCCCCAGCATTTT
>-|TRBV9|-|TRBJ1-1
CASSAIRAAYPMNTEAFF
TGTGCCAGCAGCGCTATCAGGGCCGCCTATCCCATGAACACTGAAGCTTTCTTT
>few|TRBV18|TRBD1|TRBJ1-5
CASSLETRQGSNQPQHF
TGTGCCAGCTCACTAGAAACGCGACAGGGGAGCAATCAGCCCCAGCATTTT
>-|TRBV7-2|-|TRBJ1-6
CASSLVPPLDNSPLHF
TGTGCCAGCAGCTTAGTCCCGCCACTTGATAATTCACCCCTCCACTTT
>-|TRBV7-6|-|TRBJ2-5
CASSLRRAKETQYF
TGTGCCAGCAGCTTAAGACGGGCCAAAGAGACCCAGTACTTC
>-|TRBV30|-|TRBJ1-5
CAWSVSGSNQPQHF
TGTGCCTGGAGTGTATCAGGAAGCAATCAGCCCCAGCATTTT
>-|TRBV10-3|-|TRBJ2-1
CAISESGTSRSSYNEQFF
TGTGCCATCAGTGAGTCCGGGACTTCCCGGAGCTCCTACAATGAGCAGTTCTTC
>once|TRBV5-4|-|TRBJ1-6
CASSEVEGRGINSPLHF
TGTGCCAGCAGCGAGGTCGAGGGGAGGGGGATAAATTCACCCCTCCACTTT
>-|TRBV5-1|TRBD2|TRBJ2-3
CASSLFGTSGTDTQYF
TGCGCCAGCAGCTTGTTTGGGACTAGCGGCACAGATACGCAGTATTTT
>-|TRBV6-6|TRBD1|TRBJ1-4
CASYGTGGILFF
TGTGCCAGCTATGGGACAGGGGGCATACTGTTTTTT
>-|TRBV21-1|-|TRBJ2-5
CASSKDRVRGWETQYF
TGTGCCAGCAGCAAAGACAGGGTCAGGGGCTGGGAGACCCAGTACTTC
>-|TRBV2|TRBD1|TRBJ2-7
CASSRDRGQEEQYF
TGTGCCAGCAGCAGGGACAGGGGGCAGGAGGAGCAGTACTTC
>-|TRBV7-6|-|TRBJ2-2
CASSLLWNTGELFF
TGTGCCAGCAGCTTACTCTGGAACACCGGGGAGCTGTTTTTT
>-|TRBV5-1|-|TRBJ2-7
CASSLFIGEREQYF
TGCGCCAGCAGCTTATTTATCGGGGAGCGCGAGCAGTACTTC
>-|TRBV29-1|-|TRBJ2-1
CSVELSGFPFF
TGCAGCGTTGAACTATCCGGGTTTCCGTTCTTC
>-|TRBV6-5|-|TRBJ1-1
CASSYSIDRNTEAFF
TGTGCCAGCAGTTACTCGATTGACAGGAACACTGAAGCTTTCTTT
>-|TRBV6-5|-|TRBJ2-7
CASRIGATGEQYF
TGTGCCAGCAGAATCGGCGCGACGGGCGAGCAGTACTTC
>few|TRBV2|-|TRBJ2-1
CASIGQTNEQFF
TGTGCCAGCATAGGACAGACGAATGAGCAGTTCTTC
>-|TRBV5-8|-|TRBJ2-1
CASSSGQNYNEQFF
TGTGCCAGCAGCTCCGGACAGAACTACAATGAGCAGTTCTTC
>-|TRBV5-4|TRBD1|TRBJ2-7
CASSGETGYSYEQYF
TGTGCCAGCAGCGGAGAGACAGGGTATTCCTACGAGCAGTACTTC
>-|TRBV28|TRBD1|TRBJ1-2
CASSIQGAPLYGYTF
TGTGCCAGCAGCATACAGGGGGCGCCTCTCTATGGCTACACCTTC
>-|TRBV10-3|TRBD1|TRBJ2-5
CAISSGGGETQYF
TGTGCCATCAGCTCAGGGGGCGGAGAGACCCAGTACTTC
>-|TRBV18|-|TRBJ2-7
CASSPGVGYEQYF
TGTGCCAGCTCACCAGGGGTTGGCTACGAGCAGTACTTC
>-|TRBV9|-|TRBJ1-2
CASSKGTEDGYTF
TGTGCCAGCAGCAAAGGGACGGAGGATGGCTACACCTTC
>once|TRBV18|-|TRBJ2-5
CASSRAQTPGYQETQYF
TGTGCCAGCTCAAGGGCACAAACCCCCGGGTACCAAGAGACCCAGTACTTC
>few|TRBV7-9|-|TRBJ1-2
CASSLVAYGYTF
TGTGCCAGCAGCTTAGTTGCGTATGGCTACACCTTC
>few|TRBV4-2|TRBD2|TRBJ2-7
CASSPSSGGPYEQYF
TGTGCCAGCAGCCCCTCTAGCGGGGGGCCCTACGAGCAGTACTTC